This TCR beta chain was sequenced for a study of shared clonotypes between healthy human individuals. Germline CDR1 SNHLY, CDR2 FYNNEI. The J segment lost 0 bases and the V segment lost 5 bases, leaving 1 base of the junction unmatched. CDR3 length: 14 amino acids. The repertoire was sequenced with immunoSEQ multiplex PCR; TCRdb's copy has only in-frame clones and lacks some. The table has hundreds of thousands of clones, approximately 96% seen once. Naive CD8 cells comprised CD45RO-negative, CCR7-positively selected cells, excluding terminally differentiated effector memory CD45RA+ cells. The sequence was obtained from a woman in her twenties or thirties in good health. The chain has TRBV2 and TRBJ2-1; 7 bases line up with TRBD1. Sequenced material: naive CD8+ T cells sorted from blood. CDR3 sequence: CASSTGDSYNEQFF. The CDR3 nucleotides are TGTGCCAGCAGTACAGGGGACTCCTACAATGAGCAGTTCTTC.